These 5 T cell receptor beta chains were all obtained from the same sample, sequenced in a study of OX40 agonist ivuxolimab in advanced cancers. Sequencing was performed with immunoSEQ multiplex PCR; in TCRdb, only in-frame clones are kept and a portion is missing. The table has tens of thousands of clones, over 85% seen once. This material consisted of CD4+ or CD8+ T cells sorted from blood, taken in a trial of the OX40 agonist ivuxolimab. These receptors all come from an adult with an advanced solid tumor such as melanoma, head and neck, liver or kidney cancer.

V gene TRBV9 combines with J gene TRBJ2-1; 15 bases agree with TRBD2. Losses at the gene ends were 0 bases for V and 10 bases for J; bases not matched to a gene: 5. The germline V gene has CDR1 SGDLS and CDR2 YYNGEE. The CDR3 runs 16 residues. CDR3 residues: CASSVGTSGRAGEQFF. DNA of the CDR3: TGTGCCAGCAGCGTAGGGACTAGCGGGAGGGCAGGGGAGCAGTTCTTC.

This clone was seen once. The sample contains more than one DNA sequence encoding this CDR3. This chain links TRBV29-1 with TRBJ2-1; 7 positions match TRBD2. The germline V gene encodes CDR1 SQVTM and CDR2 ANQGSEA. This CDR3 has 14 residues. V trimming: 3 bases; J trimming: 0 bases; junction bases outside the gene matches: 2. The CDR3 DNA reads as TGCAGCGTTGACGGCGGGAGCTCCTACAATGAGCAGTTCTTC. Translating gives CSVDGGSSYNEQFF.

This chain joins TRBV19 and TRBJ1-1; D is undetermined. CDR3 length equals 11 residues. Trimming shortened V by 5 bases and J by 3 bases, and 4 bases separated the two germline ends. Germline V gene lookup returns CDR1 LNHDA and CDR2 SQIVND (reference sequence). The CDR3 region has the DNA TGTGCCAGTAGTTCATACACTGAAGCTTTCTTT. It codes for CASSSYTEAFF.

This chain connects TRBV12-5 to TRBJ1-4; TRBD1 agrees at 9 bases. CDR3 length equals 16 residues. Germline V gene lookup returns CDR1 LGHNT and CDR2 FRNRAP. J lost 7 bases, V lost 1 base, and 7 bases had no gene match. CDR3 loop: CASGLDYLDRGEKLFF. The CDR3 DNA is TGTGCTAGTGGTTTGGACTACTTGGACAGGGGTGAAAAACTGTTTTTT.

CDR3 in DNA: TGTGCCAGCAGCTTAGCGGGGATGGGCACAGATACGCAGTATTTT. Translation gives CASSLAGMGTDTQYF. The chain couples TRBV7-6 to TRBJ2-3; D is ambiguous. The length of the CDR3 is 15 residues. The germline V gene encodes CDR1 SGHVS and CDR2 FNYEAQ. Trimming removed 0 bases from V and 1 base from J, with 8 bases in between.